These T cell receptor beta chains were read from a single sample in a study of cytomegalovirus exposure and HLA in healthy donors. Clones were read by immunoSEQ multiplex PCR, and TCRdb kept only the in-frame ones, dropping some. Among 60,000 to 65,000 clones listed, approximately 95% were seen once. The sample comprised PBMCs. These receptors all stem from a woman aged 18-35 years in good health and CMV-seropositive. The CDR3 runs from the conserved cysteine through the conserved F or W. The D gene is left open where the match is weak. Some rows mark clone size as missing; the rest say once, few, many or name a class of expanded clone.

d_gene: TRBD1
v_gene: TRBV5-1
j_gene: TRBJ2-5
abundance: .
CDR3aa: CASSDGQGQETQYF
CDR3nt: TGCGCCAGCAGCGACGGACAGGGACAAGAGACCCAGTACTTC

d_gene: TRBD1
v_gene: TRBV6-6
j_gene: TRBJ1-1
abundance: .
CDR3aa: CASSYSGTVEAFF
CDR3nt: TGTGCCAGCAGTTACTCTGGGACAGTTGAAGCTTTCTTT

d_gene: .
v_gene: TRBV28
j_gene: TRBJ2-3
abundance: once
CDR3aa: CASTLTGFLNTQYF
CDR3nt: TGTGCCAGCACCTTAACAGGGTTTCTAAATACGCAGTATTTT

d_gene: .
v_gene: TRBV9
j_gene: TRBJ2-7
abundance: .
CDR3aa: CASSVGGGFDEQYF
CDR3nt: TGTGCCAGCAGCGTTGGTGGGGGCTTCGACGAGCAGTACTTC

d_gene: .
v_gene: TRBV2
j_gene: TRBJ2-3
abundance: .
CDR3aa: CASSEAYAGFSTDTQYF
CDR3nt: TGTGCCAGCAGTGAAGCGTATGCGGGGTTTAGCACAGATACGCAGTATTTT

d_gene: TRBD1
v_gene: TRBV28
j_gene: TRBJ2-7
abundance: .
CDR3aa: CASSPGTGFNEQYF
CDR3nt: TGTGCCAGCAGTCCCGGGACAGGGTTCAACGAGCAGTACTTC

d_gene: TRBD1
v_gene: TRBV4-3
j_gene: TRBJ2-1
abundance: .
CDR3aa: CASSQEGGTGPNEQFF
CDR3nt: TGCGCCAGCAGCCAAGAAGGGGGGACAGGCCCCAATGAGCAGTTCTTC

d_gene: TRBD2
v_gene: TRBV7-8
j_gene: TRBJ2-3
abundance: .
CDR3aa: CASSYKRGLTTDTQYF
CDR3nt: TGTGCCAGCAGCTATAAGCGGGGACTGACCACAGATACGCAGTATTTT

d_gene: .
v_gene: TRBV7-2
j_gene: TRBJ1-1
abundance: .
CDR3aa: CASSSENPRSEAFF
CDR3nt: TGTGCCAGCAGCTCCGAGAACCCTCGGTCTGAAGCTTTCTTT

d_gene: .
v_gene: TRBV28
j_gene: TRBJ1-3
abundance: .
CDR3aa: CASSFPGGNTIYF
CDR3nt: TGTGCCAGCAGTTTTCCAGGGGGAAACACCATATATTTT

d_gene: TRBD2
v_gene: TRBV4-1
j_gene: TRBJ2-3
abundance: once
CDR3aa: CASSQGLAGVFGDTQYF
CDR3nt: TGCGCCAGCAGCCAGGGACTAGCGGGAGTATTTGGAGATACGCAGTATTTT

d_gene: .
v_gene: TRBV5-6
j_gene: TRBJ1-1
abundance: .
CDR3aa: CASSLGAMNTEAFF
CDR3nt: TGTGCCAGCAGCTTGGGAGCGATGAACACTGAAGCTTTCTTT

d_gene: TRBD1
v_gene: TRBV9
j_gene: TRBJ2-7
abundance: .
CDR3aa: CASSTRDSPYEQYF
CDR3nt: TGTGCCAGCAGCACCCGGGACAGTCCCTACGAGCAGTACTTC

d_gene: TRBD2
v_gene: TRBV30
j_gene: TRBJ2-7
abundance: once
CDR3aa: CAWSVGGDGYEQYF
CDR3nt: TGTGCCTGGAGCGTCGGGGGGGACGGCTACGAGCAGTACTTC

d_gene: .
v_gene: TRBV30
j_gene: TRBJ2-7
abundance: .
CDR3aa: CAWSKGHIYEQYF
CDR3nt: TGTGCCTGGAGCAAAGGACACATCTACGAGCAGTACTTC

d_gene: TRBD1
v_gene: TRBV6-5
j_gene: TRBJ2-3
abundance: .
CDR3aa: CASADRVATDTQYF
CDR3nt: TGTGCCAGCGCCGACAGGGTGGCGACAGATACGCAGTATTTT